Below are 30 T cell receptor beta chains sequenced from a single sample in a study of control samples from healthy donors and cancer patients. Using immunoSEQ multiplex PCR, the repertoire was profiled, and TCRdb retains in-frame clones only, with some absent. The data contain 90,000 to 150,000 clones, around 88% of them singletons. Sequencing was carried out using blood. The receptor set was obtained from a man between 40 and 49 years old in good health.

The chain recombines TRBV5-1 with TRBJ2-1; 7 positions agree with TRBD1. CDR1 and CDR2 (germline): SGHRS, YFSETQ. Trimming removed 4 bases from V and 0 bases from J; junction bases left unmatched: 4. CDR3 length equals 15 residues. CDR3 in amino acids: CASSSGQVSYNEQFF. The CDR3 DNA is TGCGCCAGCAGCAGTGGACAGGTCTCCTACAATGAGCAGTTCTTC.

This chain links TRBV7-2 with TRBJ1-6; D remains unclear. Germline V CDR1 and CDR2: SGHTA, FQGNSA. The ends were cut back, 1 base at V and 6 bases at J, with 7 bases in the middle. This CDR3 has 14 residues. Written as DNA, the CDR3 is TGTGCCAGCAGCTTAGTTCGAACTAATTCACCCCTCCACTTT. It encodes CASSLVRTNSPLHF.

A word on this clone: Other DNA variants within this sample encode the same CDR3. The chain recombines TRBV7-9 with TRBJ1-5; D perhaps matches TRBD1 (6 bases). This CDR3 region has 15 residues. Germline CDR1 and CDR2: SEHNR and FQNEAQ (reference sequence). V was shortened by 5 bases and J by 1 base, with 12 bases between the two germline ends. The CDR3 DNA sequence: TGTGCCAGCAGCCTAGGGGGGGCAAGCAATCAGCCCCAGCATTTT. It specifies CASSLGGASNQPQHF.

This clone occurred a few times. This rearrangement joins TRBV5-1 to TRBJ2-2; the D call may be TRBD1 or TRBD2 (6 bases each). The CDR3 is 15 amino acids. Germline V lookup: CDR1 SGHRS, CDR2 YFSETQ. V lost 1 base, J lost 4 bases, and 11 bases lay in between. CDR3 protein: CASSLTGASTGELFF. The DNA for the CDR3 is TGCGCCAGCAGCTTGACGGGGGCAAGCACCGGGGAGCTGTTTTTT.

The V gene is TRBV9, the J gene TRBJ2-5; TRBD1 aligns across 8 bases. The trim removed 4 bases at V and 1 base at J, leaving 3 bases unmatched. The CDR3 spans 14 residues. Germline V lookup: CDR1 SGDLS, CDR2 YYNGEE. The CDR3 here is CASSPGQGQETQYF. For the CDR3, the DNA is TGTGCCAGCAGCCCCGGACAGGGCCAAGAGACCCAGTACTTC.

The V call is TRBV4-3, the J call TRBJ1-5, with no clear D. Germline CDR1 LGHNA, CDR2 YSLEER. Between the trimmed V and J ends, which lost 1 base and 2 bases, there was a span of 15 bases. CDR3 size: 17 residues. The CDR3, as DNA: TGCGCCAGCAGCCAAGCCAAACTAGGATGGGGCAATCAGCCCCAGCATTTT. The encoded protein is CASSQAKLGWGNQPQHF.

CDR3 protein: CASSESWGGGNSYEQYF. DNA of the CDR3: TGTGCCAGCAGTGAAAGTTGGGGCGGGGGGAACTCCTACGAGCAGTACTTC. This chain links TRBV6-1 with TRBJ2-7, with 8 positions matching TRBD2. Germline CDR1 reads MNHNS; CDR2 reads SASEGT. CDR3 length: 17 amino acids. Losses at the gene ends were 2 bases for V and 0 bases for J; bases not matched to a gene: 9.

The rearrangement uses TRBV12-5 and TRBJ1-1; possibly TRBD1 for D (5 bases). This CDR3 region has 16 residues. Trimming removed 6 bases from V and 1 base from J, with 18 bases in between. CDR1 is LGHNT and CDR2 is FRNRAP in the germline V gene. This CDR3 reads CASGSWLGGANTEAFF. The CDR3 DNA reads TGTGCTAGTGGCTCGTGGCTGGGAGGGGCGAACACTGAAGCTTTCTTT.

This chain links TRBV15 with TRBJ1-4; 8 bases are shared with TRBD1. The CDR3 has 13 residues. V shed 9 bases and J 6 bases; nucleotides not matched to a gene: 6. CDR1 is LNHNV and CDR2 is YYDKDF in the germline V gene (reference sequence). For the CDR3, the DNA is TGTGCCACAAGGACAGGGATGGATGAAAAACTGTTTTTT. Amino acid sequence: CATRTGMDEKLFF.

The chain carries TRBV7-8 and TRBJ1-1, with TRBD1 as a possible D gene (5 bases). CDR3 length equals 13 residues. Germline CDR1 is SGHVS and CDR2 is FQNEAQ. Trimming pared 2 bases from V and 5 bases from J, leaving 9 bases between. Here the CDR3 reads CASSLWTKTEAFF. CDR3 coding DNA: TGTGCCAGCAGCTTATGGACAAAGACTGAAGCTTTCTTT. The full variable domain, with the rest looked up from reference TRBV7-8 and TRBJ1-1, is GAGVSQSPRYKVAKRGQDVALRCDPISGHVSLFWYQQALGQGPEFLTYFQNEAQLDKSGLPSDRFFAERPEGSVSTLKIQRTQQEDSAVYLCASSLWTKTEAFFGQGTRLTVV.

The chain carries TRBV6-1 and TRBJ1-1; maybe TRBD1 (5 bases). CDR1 MNHNS and CDR2 SASEGT come from the germline V gene. V lost 0 bases to trimming and J lost 0 bases, with 17 bases between them. The CDR3 runs to 18 residues. The CDR3 is CASSEAGQGVYVNTEAFF. The DNA of the CDR3 is TGTGCCAGCAGTGAAGCGGGTCAGGGAGTTTATGTGAACACTGAAGCTTTCTTT.

This clone was counted a single time. The rearrangement uses TRBV29-1 and TRBJ1-1; tentatively, D is TRBD1 (6 bases). CDR1 is SQVTM, CDR2 ANQGSEA, per germline. The CDR3 has 14 amino acids. V lost 5 bases and J 1 base, leaving 14 bases between the germline ends. CDR3 sequence reads: CSVPGGAGNTEAFF. The CDR3 nucleotides are TGCAGCGTTCCCGGGGGGGCGGGGAACACTGAAGCTTTCTTT.

The genes are TRBV7-2 and TRBJ1-4, with 9 bases aligning to TRBD1. The J segment lost 8 bases and the V segment lost 5 bases, leaving 9 bases of the junction unmatched. The germline CDR1 and CDR2 sequences are SGHTA and FQGNSA. The CDR3 length is 15 residues. This CDR3 is CASSLYRGQQEKLFF. In DNA, the CDR3 is TGTGCCAGCAGCCTCTACAGGGGGCAACAGGAAAAACTGTTTTTT.

This chain joins TRBV5-1 and TRBJ1-1; a weak D match, TRBD1 (5 bases). Germline lookup yields CDR1 SGHRS and CDR2 YFSETQ. V was trimmed by 5 bases and J by 2 bases, leaving 16 bases between them. The CDR3 spans 15 residues. In DNA, the CDR3 is TGCGCCAGCAGAATTGACAGTGGGCGAAACACTGAAGCTTTCTTT. Translating it yields CASRIDSGRNTEAFF.

V usage is TRBV19 and J usage is TRBJ1-2; D perhaps matches TRBD1 (5 bases). This CDR3 region has 17 residues. V dropped 5 bases and J dropped 1 base, with 20 bases sitting between them. CDR1 is LNHDA and CDR2 is SQIVND in the germline V gene (reference sequence). In DNA form, the CDR3 reads TGTGCCAGTAGTCCCGGGGGGGTACTCGGACGTAACTATGGCTACACCTTC. Amino acid sequence: CASSPGGVLGRNYGYTF. The full variable domain, in which reference TRBV19 and TRBJ1-2 provide the parts outside the CDR3, is DGGITQSPKYLFRKEGQNVTLSCEQNLNHDAMYWYRQDPGQGLRLIYYSQIVNDFQKGDIAEGYSVSREKKESFPLTVTSAQKNPTAFYLCASSPGGVLGRNYGYTFGSGTRLTVV.

A few counts support this clone. This sequence joins TRBV7-9 and TRBJ1-1, with D perhaps matching TRBD1 (5 bases). This CDR3 contains 14 residues. V lost 3 bases and J lost 1, with 9 bases in between. Germline loops: CDR1 SEHNR, CDR2 FQNEAQ (reference sequence). The CDR3: CASSLGRGNTEAFF. The CDR3 DNA reads as TGTGCCAGCAGCTTGGGACGGGGGAACACTGAAGCTTTCTTT.

This clone was seen only once. The chain is built from TRBV28 and TRBJ2-2; tentatively, D is TRBD2 (6 bases). V lost 6 bases and J 1 base, leaving 12 bases between the germline ends. Germline CDR1 is MDHEN and CDR2 is SYDVKM. The CDR3 has 15 amino acids. The CDR3 nucleotides read TGTGCCAGCAGGGCGGGGAGAGTGAACACCGGGGAGCTGTTTTTT. As protein: CASRAGRVNTGELFF.

The V and J genes are TRBV6-4 and TRBJ2-7; D ambiguous. V lost 5 bases to trimming and J lost 5 bases, with 7 bases between them. Germline CDR1 reads MRHNA; CDR2 reads SNTAGT. The CDR3 loop spans 11 amino acids. The CDR3 DNA reads TGTGCCAGCAGTCCGTCCCACGAGCAGTACTTC. Protein product: CASSPSHEQYF.

The rearrangement joins TRBV5-4 to TRBJ1-1; D unresolved. CDR1 and CDR2 from the germline V gene are SGHNT and YYREEE (reference sequence). V was clipped by 5 bases and J by 0 bases, with 14 bases between them. The CDR3 covers 15 residues. CDR3 sequence: CASREGLHMNTEAFF. The DNA of the CDR3 is TGTGCCAGCAGGGAGGGTCTCCATATGAACACTGAAGCTTTCTTT.

This clone was picked up a small number of times. The chain couples TRBV5-4 to TRBJ1-6; D is possibly TRBD1 (5 bases). The CDR3 is 16 residues long. Trimming removed 4 bases at V and 0 bases at J, with 11 bases between. CDR1 is SGHNT and CDR2 is YYREEE in the germline V gene (reference sequence). CDR3: CASSGRDSSYNSPLHF. In DNA form, the CDR3 reads TGTGCCAGCAGCGGCAGGGATAGCTCCTATAATTCACCCCTCCACTTT.

The CDR3 DNA follows: TGTGCCACCAGTGACCCGGGACAATCTCAGATTCAGTACTTC. Its translation is CATSDPGQSQIQYF. J is TRBJ2-7 and V is TRBV24-1, with D tentatively TRBD1 (6 bases). Germline V gene data show CDR1 as KGHDR and CDR2 as SFDVKD. This CDR3 is built from 14 residues. The V gene lost 4 bases and the J gene lost 10 bases, with 19 bases spanning the gap.

The V and J genes are TRBV19 and TRBJ2-7; the match to TRBD1 covers 8 bases. The CDR3 is 17 amino acids. The V gene end was trimmed by 4 bases and the J gene end by 0 bases; junction bases not matched to a gene: 11. Germline V gene lookup returns CDR1 LNHDA and CDR2 SQIVND (reference sequence). Here the CDR3 DNA reads TGTGCCAGTAGTACCCGAGGACAGGGAAGGAGCTCCTACGAGCAGTACTTC. Protein product: CASSTRGQGRSSYEQYF.

The CDR3 loop reads CARYRGTNEKLFF. In DNA form, the CDR3 reads TGTGCCAGATACAGGGGAACTAATGAAAAACTGTTTTTT. This rearrangement joins TRBV6-4 to TRBJ1-4, with 7 bases that match TRBD1. The V gene end was trimmed by 9 bases and the J gene end by 1 base; junction bases not matched to a gene: 2. The CDR3 has 13 amino acids. The germline V gene has CDR1 MRHNA and CDR2 SNTAGT.

This chain connects TRBV9 to TRBJ1-4; possible D gene TRBD1, 6 bases. Trimming shortened V by 3 bases and J by 10 bases, and 13 bases separated the two germline ends. This CDR3 comprises 13 residues. In germline, CDR1 is SGDLS, CDR2 YYNGEE. CDR3 amino acids: CASSEATGRKLFF. The CDR3, as DNA: TGTGCCAGCAGCGAGGCGACAGGACGAAAACTGTTTTTT.

The rearrangement uses TRBV4-3 and TRBJ2-5; D is perhaps TRBD1 (6 bases). CDR1 LGHNA and CDR2 YSLEER come from the germline V gene. The CDR3 loop spans 14 amino acids. Trimming took 4 bases from V and 1 from J, leaving 10 bases between them. In DNA form, the CDR3 reads TGCGCCAGCAGCCTCGGGACAAGCCAAGAGACCCAGTACTTC. As protein: CASSLGTSQETQYF.

Only one count was recorded for this clone. The V gene is TRBV5-6, the J gene TRBJ2-2; D is perhaps TRBD1 (5 bases). The germline CDR1 and CDR2 sequences are SGHDT and YYEEEE. This CDR3 has 15 residues. V lost 0 bases to trimming and J lost 4 bases, with 10 bases between them. Here the CDR3 reads CASSLVQVITGELFF. For the CDR3, the DNA is TGTGCCAGCAGCTTGGTACAGGTGATCACCGGGGAGCTGTTTTTT.

V is TRBV5-1 and J is TRBJ1-6; D is uncertain. The V gene lost 0 bases and the J gene lost 0 bases, with 7 bases spanning the gap. The germline V gene encodes CDR1 SGHRS and CDR2 YFSETQ. The CDR3 covers 16 residues. The CDR3 here is CASSLDGSSYNSPLHF. The DNA of the CDR3 is TGCGCCAGCAGCTTGGATGGGAGCTCCTATAATTCACCCCTCCACTTT.

J is TRBJ2-5 and V is TRBV5-1; 7 positions agree with TRBD1. CDR3 length equals 15 residues. The V and J ends lost 4 bases and 5 bases, in that order; junction bases with no gene match: 11. Looked up from germline, CDR1 is SGHRS and CDR2 is YFSETQ. CDR3 sequence: CASSPGQAEEETQYF. The CDR3, as DNA: TGCGCCAGCAGCCCCGGACAGGCGGAGGAGGAGACCCAGTACTTC.

V and J are TRBV4-2 and TRBJ1-2; maybe TRBD1 (6 bases). Between the trimmed V and J ends, which lost 4 bases and 8 bases, there was a span of 20 bases. Germline CDR1 is LGHNA and CDR2 is YNFKEQ. The CDR3 contains 15 residues. The CDR3 DNA reads TGTGCCAGCAGCCGGACTATGGCAGGGGAAGAAGGCTACACCTTC. The encoded protein is CASSRTMAGEEGYTF.

The chain couples TRBV7-3 to TRBJ2-6; weak D call: TRBD2 (6 bases). CDR1 and CDR2 (germline): SGHTA, FQGTGA. The CDR3 extends over 17 amino acids. The V and J ends lost 5 bases and 2 bases respectively, with 16 bases between them. The CDR3 reads CASSGTGGAAGANVLTF. CDR3 sequence (DNA): TGTGCCAGCAGCGGAACTGGAGGGGCCGCTGGGGCCAACGTCCTGACTTTC.